The clone carrying this T cell receptor beta chain was detected once. This specimen belongs to a study of blood T cell repertoires in COVID-19. Study information: Donors in the United States, Italy and Spain gave samples during acute or convalescent COVID-19. Sample material is recorded as cDNA or gDNA derived from T cells, B-cell-depleted T cells, or PBMCs.

The V and J ends lost 6 bases and 4 bases, in that order; junction bases with no gene match: 19. The CDR3 has 20 residues. Per germline, CDR1 LNHDA and CDR2 SQIVND (reference sequence). Per the original data handling: Amplification of reference gene primers was used by the study to estimate nucleated cell counts. Clones were read by immunoSEQ multiplex PCR, and TCRdb kept only the in-frame ones, dropping some. Clone size and the V and J calls come from that table; the DNA yielded D and trimming. The profile shows 160,000 or so clones, approximately 87% of them singletons. This receptor was obtained from a woman in her 70s with acute or convalescent COVID-19. The sample comprised peripheral blood. The chain links TRBV19 to TRBJ2-1; 12 nucleotides agree with TRBD2. CDR3 DNA sequence: TGTGCCAGTAGGGGAAGGGGAACTAGCGGGAGGAACCCTTTATACAATGAGCAGTTCTTC. It is translated as CASRGRGTSGRNPLYNEQFF.